This TCR beta chain was retrieved from a study of early T cells in non-severe SARS-CoV-2 infection. Per germline, CDR1 LGHNA and CDR2 YNFKEQ. With 0 bases clipped from V and 6 bases from J, the junction kept 3 bases outside the gene matches. The CDR3 runs 16 residues. Each cDNA molecule carried a unique molecular identifier. TCRdb re-called the 5' RACE reads with MiXCR, one entry per CDR3 protein. The sample lists tens of thousands of distinct CDR3 sequences; approximately 13% were seen once. V and J are TRBV4-2 and TRBJ2-2, with 11 bases lining up with TRBD2. The sample consisted of whole blood. The receptor comes from an adult who was a healthcare worker with PCR-confirmed SARS-CoV-2 infection or an uninfected control (not recorded which). This CDR3 is CASSQETSGSPGELFF. CDR3 sequence (DNA): TGTGCCAGCAGCCAAGAAACTAGCGGGAGCCCCGGGGAGCTGTTTTTT.